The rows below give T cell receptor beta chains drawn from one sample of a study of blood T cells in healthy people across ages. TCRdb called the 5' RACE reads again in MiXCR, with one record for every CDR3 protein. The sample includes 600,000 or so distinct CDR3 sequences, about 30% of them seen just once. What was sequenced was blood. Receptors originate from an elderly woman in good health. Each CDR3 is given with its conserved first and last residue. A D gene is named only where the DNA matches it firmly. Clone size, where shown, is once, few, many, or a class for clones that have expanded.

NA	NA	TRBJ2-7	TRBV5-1	TGCGCCAGCAGCTTGGACGCATACAATGAGCAGTACTTC	CASSLDAYNEQYF
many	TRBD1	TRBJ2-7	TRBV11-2	TGTGCCAGCAGCCCCAGGCCGGGGACAGGGATGTACGAGCAGTACTTC	CASSPRPGTGMYEQYF
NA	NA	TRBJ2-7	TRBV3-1	TGTGCCAGCGGCCAAGAGATTCTCGGGAGGGGGCTCACCTACGAGCAGTACTTC	CASGQEILGRGLTYEQYF
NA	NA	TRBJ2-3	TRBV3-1	TGTGCCAGCAGGTCGAATGGTGATACGCAGTATTTT	CASRSNGDTQYF
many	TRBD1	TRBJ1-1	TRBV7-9	TGTGCCAGCAGTCCAGGGGGGGCTGAAGCTTTCTTT	CASSPGGAEAFF
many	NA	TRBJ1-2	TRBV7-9	TGTGCCAGCAGCTTAAGGCCTACAGGCGAAGGGGATGGCTACACCTTC	CASSLRPTGEGDGYTF
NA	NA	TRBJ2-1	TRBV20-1	TGCAGTGCTAGAGAAGGCCTTTACGGTGAGCAGTTCTTC	CSAREGLYGEQFF
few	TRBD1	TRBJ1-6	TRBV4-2	TGTGCCAGCAGCCAAGTCGACAGGGAAAGGTCACCCCTCCACTTT	CASSQVDRERSPLHF
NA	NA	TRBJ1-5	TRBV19	TGTGCCAGTACCATTAAACTCGGACTCAATCAGCCCCAGCATTTT	CASTIKLGLNQPQHF
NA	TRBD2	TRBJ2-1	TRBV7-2	TGTGCCAGCAGCCCTTGGGGGGGGATATACAATGAGCAGTTCTTC	CASSPWGGIYNEQFF
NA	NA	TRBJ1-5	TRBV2	TGTGCCACCCAGGAAGAAGACCGGCCCCAGCATTTT	CATQEEDRPQHF
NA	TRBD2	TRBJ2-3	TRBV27	TGTGCCAGCAGTTTAAGGCTAGCGGGAGTCCCAGATACGCAGTATTTT	CASSLRLAGVPDTQYF
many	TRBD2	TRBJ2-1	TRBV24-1	TGTGCCACCAGTGATTTTTTGGCTAGCGGGGGGGCAGGCGAGCAGTTCTTC	CATSDFLASGGAGEQFF
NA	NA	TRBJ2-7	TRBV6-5	TGTGCCAGCAGTTACTCGTATCGACACGAGCAGTACTTC	CASSYSYRHEQYF
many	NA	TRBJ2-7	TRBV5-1	TGCGCCAGCAGCTTGAATTTGGAGCAGTACTTC	CASSLNLEQYF
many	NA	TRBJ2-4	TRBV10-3	TGTGCCATCAGTCCAGGGACAAGGGACATTCAGTACTTC	CAISPGTRDIQYF
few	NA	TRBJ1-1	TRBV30	TGTGCCTGGAGTCCAATCCCAGTGAACACTGAAGCTTTCTTT	CAWSPIPVNTEAFF
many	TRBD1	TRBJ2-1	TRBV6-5	TGTGCCAGCAGTCGGGACAGGGTTCGGAATGAGCAGTTCTTC	CASSRDRVRNEQFF
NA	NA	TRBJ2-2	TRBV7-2	TGTGCCAGCAACCGGGACCCTCTTCTAACCGGGGAGCTGTTTTTT	CASNRDPLLTGELFF
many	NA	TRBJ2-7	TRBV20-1	TGCAGTGCTAGAGAGGGCCTCCCCCCCCTCCGCTACGAGCAGTACTTC	CSAREGLPPLRYEQYF
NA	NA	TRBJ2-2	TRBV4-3	TGCGCCAGCAGCCAAGATGGGGCACCAGGGGAGCTGTTTTTT	CASSQDGAPGELFF
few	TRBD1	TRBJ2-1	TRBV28	TGTGCCAGCAGGGAGACAGGGAGCAATGAGCAGTTCTTC	CASRETGSNEQFF
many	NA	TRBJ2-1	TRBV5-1	TGCGCCAGCAGTTCCCCTCGGGGCGGTTACAATGAGCAGTTCTTC	CASSSPRGGYNEQFF
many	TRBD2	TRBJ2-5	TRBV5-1	TGCGCCAGCAGCTCGAAACTAGCGGGGTCGGAGACCCAGTACTTC	CASSSKLAGSETQYF
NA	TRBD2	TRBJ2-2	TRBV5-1	TGCGCCAGCAGCGTCGGGGGGGCCTCCGGGGAGCTGTTTTTT	CASSVGGASGELFF
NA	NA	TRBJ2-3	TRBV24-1	TGTGCCACCAGTGCGGGTAAGCGAGGAGATACGCAGTATTTT	CATSAGKRGDTQYF
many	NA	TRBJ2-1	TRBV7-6	TGTGCCAGCAGTCGCCCGTACAATGAGCAGTTCTTC	CASSRPYNEQFF
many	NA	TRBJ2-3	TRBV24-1	TGTGCCACCAGTGGGGCGGTGAACACAGATACGCAGTATTTT	CATSGAVNTDTQYF
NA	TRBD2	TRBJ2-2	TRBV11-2	TGTGCCAGCAGCTGCCGAGGGACTAGCGGGCCGAACACCGGGGAGCTGTTTTTT	CASSCRGTSGPNTGELFF
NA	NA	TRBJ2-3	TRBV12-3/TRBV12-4	TGTGCCAGCAGTCCCCTGGCAGGTGGGGGCACAGATGCGCAGTATTTT	CASSPLAGGGTDAQYF
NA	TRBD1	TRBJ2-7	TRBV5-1	TGCGCCAGCAGCCGGACAGGGGGCGCGGAGACCCAGTGCTTC	CASSRTGGAETQCF
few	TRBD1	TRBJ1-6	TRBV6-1	TGTGCCAGCAGTATCACAGGGGATAATTCACCCCTCCACTTT	CASSITGDNSPLHF
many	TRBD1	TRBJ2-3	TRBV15	TGTGCCACCAGCGGAACCCGACAGGGGCATACGCAGTATTTT	CATSGTRQGHTQYF
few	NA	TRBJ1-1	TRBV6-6	TGTGCCAGCAGTTACCGCCCGGGTATGAACACTGAAGCTTTCTTT	CASSYRPGMNTEAFF
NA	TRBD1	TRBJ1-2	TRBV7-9	TGTGCCAGCAGCTTGAGGACAGGGGGCTTTGAGGATGGCTACACCTTC	CASSLRTGGFEDGYTF
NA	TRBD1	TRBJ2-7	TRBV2	TGTGCCAGCAGTGAGAGCTGGCAGGGGGCGATTTCCCAAACCTACAATGAGCAGTACTTC	CASSESWQGAISQTYNEQYF
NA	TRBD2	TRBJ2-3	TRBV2	TGTGCCACCAGGACTAGCGGGGGCGCAGATACGCAGTATTTT	CATRTSGGADTQYF
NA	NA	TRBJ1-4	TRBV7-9	TGTGCCAGCAGGGGAAACGGGGAAAAACTGTTTTTT	CASRGNGEKLFF
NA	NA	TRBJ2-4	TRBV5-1	TGCGCCAGCAGCTTGGATGGGTTCGAAAACATTCAGTACTTC	CASSLDGFENIQYF
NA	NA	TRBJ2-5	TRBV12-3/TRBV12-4	TGTGCCAGCAGGGGGGCAGGGTTAGAGACCCAGTACTTC	CASRGAGLETQYF
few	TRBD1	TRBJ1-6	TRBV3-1	TGTGCCAGCAGCGGTCGACAGGGGGATAATTCACCCCTCCACTTT	CASSGRQGDNSPLHF
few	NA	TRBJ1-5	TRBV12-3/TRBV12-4	TGTGCCAGCAGTCAAGATCCTAGCAATCAGCCCCAGCATTTT	CASSQDPSNQPQHF
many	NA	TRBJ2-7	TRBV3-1	TGTGCCAGCAGCCAAGTCGCGACACCCTGGAGGGAGCAGTACTTC	CASSQVATPWREQYF
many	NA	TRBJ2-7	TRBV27	TGTGCCAGCAGTTTGGGCGGGATGACCTACGAGCAGTACTTC	CASSLGGMTYEQYF
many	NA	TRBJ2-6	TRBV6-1	TGTGCCAGCAGTGGACAGTTCTCTGGGGCCAACGTCCTGACTTTC	CASSGQFSGANVLTF
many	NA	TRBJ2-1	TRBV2	TGTGCCAGCCTTGAGGGGAATGAGCAGTTCTTC	CASLEGNEQFF
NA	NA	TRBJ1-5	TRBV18	TGTGCCAGCTCAACGGTCTCGGCCAGACAGCCCCAGCATTTT	CASSTVSARQPQHF
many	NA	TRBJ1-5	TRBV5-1	TGCGCCAGCAGCTTGGGTGGGGGCCCTTGGCCCCAGCATTTT	CASSLGGGPWPQHF
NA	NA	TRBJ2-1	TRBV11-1	TGTGCCAGCAGATTAACGGGGAGCTCCTACAATGAGCAGTTCTTC	CASRLTGSSYNEQFF
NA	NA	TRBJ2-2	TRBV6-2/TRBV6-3	TGTGCCAGCCAGGGGTTCACCGGGGAGCTGTTTTTT	CASQGFTGELFF
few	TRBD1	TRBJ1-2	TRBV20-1	TGCAGTGCTACGACAGGGTATAACTATGGCTACACCTTC	CSATTGYNYGYTF
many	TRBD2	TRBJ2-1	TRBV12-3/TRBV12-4	TGTGCCAGCAACCGAGGACTAGCGGGGAGCGGTGAGCAGTTCTTC	CASNRGLAGSGEQFF
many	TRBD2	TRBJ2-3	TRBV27	TGTGCCAGCAGTTCACGCCTAGCGGTGGCTAGCACAGATACGCAGTATTTT	CASSSRLAVASTDTQYF
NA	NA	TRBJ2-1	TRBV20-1	TGCAGTGTGAGCAGGATCCAAGAGACCCAGTTCTTC	CSVSRIQETQFF